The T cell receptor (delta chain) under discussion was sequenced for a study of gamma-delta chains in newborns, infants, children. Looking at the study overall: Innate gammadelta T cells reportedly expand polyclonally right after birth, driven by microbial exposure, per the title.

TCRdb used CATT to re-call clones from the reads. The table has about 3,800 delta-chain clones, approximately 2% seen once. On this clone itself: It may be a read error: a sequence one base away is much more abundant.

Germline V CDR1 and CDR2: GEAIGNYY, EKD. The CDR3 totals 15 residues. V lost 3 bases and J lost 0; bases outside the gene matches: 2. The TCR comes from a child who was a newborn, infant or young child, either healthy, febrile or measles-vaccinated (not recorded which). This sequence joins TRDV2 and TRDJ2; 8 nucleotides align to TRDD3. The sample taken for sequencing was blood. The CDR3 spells CACDVLGALTAQLFF. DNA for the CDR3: TGTGCCTGTGACGTACTGGGGGCTTTGACAGCACAACTCTTCTTT.